The entry below gives a single T cell receptor beta chain sequence along with its context. Libraries were prepared by immunoSEQ multiplex PCR; TCRdb keeps only in-frame clonotypes and omits some of them. The data contain under 150,000 clones, around 82% of them singletons. V trimming: 0 bases; J trimming: 4 bases; junction bases outside the gene matches: 3. Germline CDR1 and CDR2: SGHRS and YFSETQ. This CDR3 comprises 14 residues. This specimen belongs to a study of blood T cell repertoires in COVID-19. The sample was peripheral blood. This clonotype was sampled from a man aged 55 to 69 with acute or convalescent COVID-19. The chain couples TRBV5-1 to TRBJ1-2; 7 bases align to TRBD1. This CDR3 is CASSLGGQTYGYTF. The CDR3 DNA is TGCGCCAGCAGCTTGGGGGGACAGACCTATGGCTACACCTTC.